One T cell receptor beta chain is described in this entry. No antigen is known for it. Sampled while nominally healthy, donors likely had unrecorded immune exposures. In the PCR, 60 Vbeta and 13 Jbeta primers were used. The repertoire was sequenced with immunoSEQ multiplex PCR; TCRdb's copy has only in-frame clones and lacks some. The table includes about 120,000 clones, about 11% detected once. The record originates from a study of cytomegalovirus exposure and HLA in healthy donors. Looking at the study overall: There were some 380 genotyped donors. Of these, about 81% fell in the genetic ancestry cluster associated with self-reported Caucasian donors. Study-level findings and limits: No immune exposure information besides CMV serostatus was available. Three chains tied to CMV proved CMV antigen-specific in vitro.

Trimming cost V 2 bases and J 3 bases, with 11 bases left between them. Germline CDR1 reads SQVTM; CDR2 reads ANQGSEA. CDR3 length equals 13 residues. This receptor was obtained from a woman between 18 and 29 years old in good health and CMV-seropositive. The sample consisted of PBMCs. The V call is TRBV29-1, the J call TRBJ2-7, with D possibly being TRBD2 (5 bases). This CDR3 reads CSVERAEDYEQYF. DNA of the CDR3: TGCAGCGTTGAACGAGCGGAAGACTACGAGCAGTACTTC.